What follows are 3 T cell receptor beta chains derived from one specimen sequenced in a study of T cell responses to AZD1222 COVID-19 vaccine (dated by TCRdb to about 2021). Preparation of the library involved the immunoSEQ multiplex PCR assay. This immuneACCESS table, as held by TCRdb, lists in-frame sequences with V and J called but not all clones. Of the missing ones, under half trace to an unresolved V gene in checked studies; the others have no known cause. The sample table holds some 110,000 clones, of which around 89% were seen once. The ten largest clones represent about 3.3% of the sample. The time point tag for this specimen amounts to: about 28 days (+/-7) after the second vaccine dose. The source material was peripheral blood, sampled 28 days after the second AZD1222 dose. The receptors come from an adult who received the AZD1222 COVID-19 vaccine.

The table lists this clone with a count of one. The chain carries TRBV6-2 or TRBV6-3 and TRBJ1-1; tentative D call: TRBD1 (6 bases). CDR1 and CDR2 from the germline V gene are MNHEY and SVGEGT. The CDR3 sequence is 17 residues long. The V end lost 2 bases, the J end lost 0 bases, and 16 bases lay between the germline ends. CDR3 bases: TGTGCCAGCAGTTACAGGAATGGGGGGCCCTTGAACACTGAAGCTTTCTTT. This translates into CASSYRNGGPLNTEAFF.

V usage is TRBV19 and J usage is TRBJ1-5; the D gene is possibly TRBD1 (5 bases). The CDR3 sequence is 15 residues long. V was trimmed by 7 bases and J by 6 bases, leaving 19 bases between them. Per the germline V gene, CDR1 is LNHDA and CDR2 is SQIVND (reference sequence). Here the CDR3 DNA reads TGTGCCAGTATGGCGCTGGGCAGGGAAAGTCAGCCCCAGCATTTT. Protein sequence: CASMALGRESQPQHF.

CDR3 region: CASSLTGSVGTQYF. In nucleotides, the CDR3 is TGTGCCAGCAGCCTGACGGGGTCAGTGGGGACCCAGTACTTC. This chain uses TRBV5-4 with TRBJ2-5, with TRBD2 as a possible D gene (5 bases). The V and J ends lost 4 bases and 7 bases respectively, with 17 bases between them. The CDR3 has 14 residues. Per germline, CDR1 SGHNT and CDR2 YYREEE (reference sequence).